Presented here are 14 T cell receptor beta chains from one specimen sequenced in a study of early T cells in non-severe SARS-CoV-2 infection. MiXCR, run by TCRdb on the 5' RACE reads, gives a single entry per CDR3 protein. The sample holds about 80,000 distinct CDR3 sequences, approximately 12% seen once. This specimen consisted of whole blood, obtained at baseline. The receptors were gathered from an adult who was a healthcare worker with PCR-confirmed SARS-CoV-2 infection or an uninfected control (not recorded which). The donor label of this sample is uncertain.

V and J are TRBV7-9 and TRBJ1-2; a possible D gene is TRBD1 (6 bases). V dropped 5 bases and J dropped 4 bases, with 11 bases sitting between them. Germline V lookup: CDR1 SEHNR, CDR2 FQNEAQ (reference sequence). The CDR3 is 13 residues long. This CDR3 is CASSLTGFYGYTF. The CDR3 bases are TGTGCCAGCAGCCTGACAGGATTCTATGGCTACACCTTC.

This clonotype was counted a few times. The CDR3 region is CASSPSPGGDSYEQYF. CDR3 in DNA: TGTGCCAGCAGCCCTAGTCCCGGGGGCGACTCCTACGAGCAGTACTTC. The chain couples TRBV3-1 to TRBJ2-7; D is perhaps TRBD1 or TRBD2 (6 bases each). CDR3 size: 16 residues. Trimming took off 4 bases at V and 0 bases at J, with 16 bases between the two ends. Germline CDR1 reads LGHDT; CDR2 reads YNNKEL (reference sequence).

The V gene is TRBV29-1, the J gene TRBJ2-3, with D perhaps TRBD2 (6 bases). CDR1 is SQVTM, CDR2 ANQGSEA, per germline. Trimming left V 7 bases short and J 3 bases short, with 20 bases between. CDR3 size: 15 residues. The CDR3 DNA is TGCAGCGCTACGACGGGACTTAGTGGTACAGATACGCAGTATTTT. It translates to CSATTGLSGTDTQYF.

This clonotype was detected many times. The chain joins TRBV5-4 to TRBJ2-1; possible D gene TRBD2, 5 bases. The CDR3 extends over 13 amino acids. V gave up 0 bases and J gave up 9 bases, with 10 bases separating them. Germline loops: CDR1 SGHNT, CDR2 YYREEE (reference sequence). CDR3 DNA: TGTGCCAGCAGCTTGGATAGCGCGGGTGAGCAGTTCTTC. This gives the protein CASSLDSAGEQFF.

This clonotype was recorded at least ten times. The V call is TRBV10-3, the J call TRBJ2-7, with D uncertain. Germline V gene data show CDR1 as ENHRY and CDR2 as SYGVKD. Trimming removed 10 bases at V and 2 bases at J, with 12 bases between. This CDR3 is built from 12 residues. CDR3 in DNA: TGTGCCACTGCCTCTGGAACCTACGAGCAGTACTTC. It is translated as CATASGTYEQYF.

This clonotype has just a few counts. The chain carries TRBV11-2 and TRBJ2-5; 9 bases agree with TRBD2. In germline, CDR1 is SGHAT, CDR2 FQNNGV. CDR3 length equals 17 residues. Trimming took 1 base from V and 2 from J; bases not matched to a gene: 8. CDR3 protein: CASSLGLFSGGQETQYF. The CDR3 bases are TGTGCCAGCAGCTTAGGCCTCTTCAGCGGGGGGCAAGAGACCCAGTACTTC.

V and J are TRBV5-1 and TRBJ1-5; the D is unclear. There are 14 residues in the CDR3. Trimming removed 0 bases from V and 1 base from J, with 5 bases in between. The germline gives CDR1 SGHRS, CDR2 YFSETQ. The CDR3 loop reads CASSLDPSNQPQHF. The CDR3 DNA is TGCGCCAGCAGCTTGGACCCGAGCAATCAGCCCCAGCATTTT.

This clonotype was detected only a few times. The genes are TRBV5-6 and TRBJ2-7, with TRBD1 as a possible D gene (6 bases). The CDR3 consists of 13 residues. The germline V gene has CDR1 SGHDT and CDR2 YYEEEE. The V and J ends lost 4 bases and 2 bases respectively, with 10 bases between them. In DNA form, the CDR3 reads TGTGCCAGCAGCCCCGGGACACCCTACGAGCAGTACTTC. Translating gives CASSPGTPYEQYF.

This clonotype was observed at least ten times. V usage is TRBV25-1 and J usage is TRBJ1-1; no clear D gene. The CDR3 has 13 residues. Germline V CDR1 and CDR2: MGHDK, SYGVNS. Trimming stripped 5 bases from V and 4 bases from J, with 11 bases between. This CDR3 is CASSLGERTEAFF. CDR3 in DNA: TGTGCCAGCAGTCTCGGAGAGCGCACTGAAGCTTTCTTT. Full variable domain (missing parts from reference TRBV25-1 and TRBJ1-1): EADIYQTPRYLVIGTGKKITLECSQTMGHDKMYWYQQDPGMELHLIHYSYGVNSTEKGDLSSESTVSRIRTEHFPLTLESARPSHTSQYLCASSLGERTEAFFGQGTRLTVV.

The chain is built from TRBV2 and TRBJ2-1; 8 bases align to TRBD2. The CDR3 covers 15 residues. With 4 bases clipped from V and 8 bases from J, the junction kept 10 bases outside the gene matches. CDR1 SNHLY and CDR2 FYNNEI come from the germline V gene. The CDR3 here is CASSGAERGFDEQFF. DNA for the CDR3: TGTGCCAGCAGTGGTGCTGAGCGGGGGTTCGATGAGCAGTTCTTC.

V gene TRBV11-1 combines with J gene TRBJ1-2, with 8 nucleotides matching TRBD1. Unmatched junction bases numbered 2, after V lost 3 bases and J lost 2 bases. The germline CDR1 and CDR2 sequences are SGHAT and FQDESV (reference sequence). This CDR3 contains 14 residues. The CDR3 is CASSFRQGNYGYTF. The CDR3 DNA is TGTGCCAGCAGCTTCCGACAGGGGAACTATGGCTACACCTTC.

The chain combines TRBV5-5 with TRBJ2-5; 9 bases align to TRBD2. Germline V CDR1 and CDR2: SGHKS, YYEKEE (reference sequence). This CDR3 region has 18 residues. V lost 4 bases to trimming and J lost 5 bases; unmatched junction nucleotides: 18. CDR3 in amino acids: CASSPASPSGVFLETQYF. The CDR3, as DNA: TGTGCCAGCAGCCCGGCATCTCCTAGCGGGGTCTTCCTGGAGACCCAGTACTTC.

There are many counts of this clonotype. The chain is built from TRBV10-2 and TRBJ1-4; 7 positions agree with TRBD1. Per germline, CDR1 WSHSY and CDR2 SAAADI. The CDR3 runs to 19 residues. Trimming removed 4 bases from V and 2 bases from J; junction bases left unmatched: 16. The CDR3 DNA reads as TGCGCCAGCAGTGCGGGGAGAGGGGGCTCGACGACGACTAATGAAAAACTGTTTTTT. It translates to CASSAGRGGSTTTNEKLFF.

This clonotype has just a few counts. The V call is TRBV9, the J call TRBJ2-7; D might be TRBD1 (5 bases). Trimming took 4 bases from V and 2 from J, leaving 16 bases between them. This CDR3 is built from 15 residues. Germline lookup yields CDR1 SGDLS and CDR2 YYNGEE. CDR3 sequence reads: CASSPLGQGPYEQYF. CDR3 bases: TGTGCCAGCAGCCCTCTAGGGCAGGGCCCCTACGAGCAGTACTTC.